Listed here are 20 T cell receptor beta chains from one sample, sequenced in a study of cytotoxic CD8 clonotypes in ibrutinib-treated CLL. Produced via immunoSEQ multiplex PCR; TCRdb's table is partial and in-frame only. The sample consists of around 70,000 clones, over 65% of them appearing once. The sample in question was PBMCs, obtained after 24 months of ibrutinib treatment. The origin of the receptors is a human donor with chronic lymphocytic leukemia.

This chain joins TRBV5-5 and TRBJ2-7, with D tentatively TRBD1 or TRBD2 (5 bases each). With 4 bases removed from V and 2 bases from J, the gap between germline ends came to 22 bases. The CDR3 totals 17 residues. Germline V lookup: CDR1 SGHKS, CDR2 YYEKEE (reference sequence). This CDR3 reads CASSRDSFPGVTYEQYF. In DNA form, the CDR3 reads TGTGCCAGCAGCCGCGACAGTTTCCCCGGGGTAACCTACGAGCAGTACTTC.

Written as DNA, the CDR3 is TGCGCCAGCAGTGTGTCCGGGGATGGTAGGCAGCCCCAGCATTTT. It specifies CASSVSGDGRQPQHF. The chain carries TRBV10-2 and TRBJ1-5; D is undetermined. CDR3 length equals 15 residues. Germline-derived CDR1 and CDR2 are WSHSY and SAAADI. Trimming took off 4 bases at V and 7 bases at J, with 17 bases between the two ends.

The chain carries TRBV19 and TRBJ2-2; the match to TRBD2 covers 12 bases. The CDR3 is 17 amino acids. V lost 4 bases and J lost 1; bases outside the gene matches: 4. CDR1 is LNHDA and CDR2 is SQIVND in the germline V gene (reference sequence). This CDR3 reads CASSTGTSGRNTGELFF. As DNA, the CDR3 is TGTGCCAGTAGTACGGGGACTAGCGGGCGGAACACCGGGGAGCTGTTTTTT. The full variable domain, its missing parts supplied by reference TRBV19 and TRBJ2-2, is DGGITQSPKYLFRKEGQNVTLSCEQNLNHDAMYWYRQDPGQGLRLIYYSQIVNDFQKGDIAEGYSVSREKKESFPLTVTSAQKNPTAFYLCASSTGTSGRNTGELFFGEGSRLTVL.

The chain carries TRBV5-1 and TRBJ2-3; maybe TRBD2 (6 bases). Trimming left V 5 bases short and J 0 bases short, with 10 bases between. The CDR3 covers 14 residues. The V gene's germline CDR1 is SGHRS and CDR2 YFSETQ. Here the CDR3 DNA reads TGCGCCAGCAGTATGGGGGGAAGCACAGATACGCAGTATTTT. Amino acids: CASSMGGSTDTQYF. Filled out from reference TRBV5-1 and TRBJ2-3, the complete variable domain reads KAGVTQTPRYLIKTRGQQVTLSCSPISGHRSVSWYQQTPGQGLQFLFEYFSETQRNKGNFPGRFSGRQFSNSRSEMNVSTLELGDSALYLCASSMGGSTDTQYFGPGTRLTVL.

The chain has TRBV2 and TRBJ2-2; TRBD2 might be the D (5 bases). The CDR3 contains 11 residues. Trimming removed 11 bases at V and 6 bases at J, with 10 bases between. Germline V gene data show CDR1 as SNHLY and CDR2 as FYNNEI. The CDR3 nucleotides read TGTGCCTCAGGCGGGTCCGGGGAGCTGTTTTTT. This encodes CASGGSGELFF.

The rearrangement joins TRBV6-5 to TRBJ2-3, with 12 nucleotides matching TRBD2. The V gene end was trimmed by 2 bases and the J gene end by 6 bases; junction bases not matched to a gene: 0. In germline, CDR1 is MNHEY, CDR2 SVGAGI. CDR3 length: 14 residues. The DNA of the CDR3 is TGTGCCAGCAGTTACACTAGCGGGAGGGATACGCAGTATTTT. Translating gives CASSYTSGRDTQYF.

The chain recombines TRBV18 with TRBJ1-1; D may be TRBD1 (5 bases). CDR1 is KGHSH, CDR2 LQKENI, per germline. With 5 bases removed from V and 1 base from J, the gap between germline ends came to 8 bases. The CDR3 is made up of 13 amino acids. CDR3 bases: TGTGCCAGCTCAAAGGGGCGGAACACTGAAGCTTTCTTT. Encoded protein: CASSKGRNTEAFF. The full variable domain, its missing parts supplied by reference TRBV18 and TRBJ1-1, is NAGVMQNPRHLVRRRGQEARLRCSPMKGHSHVYWYRQLPEEGLKFMVYLQKENIIDESGMPKERFSAEFPKEGPSILRIQQVVRGDSAAYFCASSKGRNTEAFFGQGTRLTVV.

This chain connects TRBV27 to TRBJ1-4; 10 nucleotides align to TRBD1. CDR1 is MNHEY, CDR2 SMNVEV, per germline (reference sequence). V was pared by 1 base and J by 6 bases, with 2 bases of the junction left unmatched. The CDR3 consists of 15 residues. CDR3 sequence: CASSLYGTGDEKLFF. DNA for the CDR3: TGTGCCAGCAGTTTATATGGGACAGGGGATGAAAAACTGTTTTTT.

The chain uses TRBV7-2 and TRBJ2-3, with D tentatively TRBD1 (5 bases). Trimming removed 7 bases from V and 0 bases from J, with 11 bases in between. The CDR3 has 14 residues. Germline V gene sequence: CDR1 SGHTA, CDR2 FQGNSA. The CDR3 loop reads CASTYDRSTDTQYF. CDR3 in DNA: TGTGCCAGCACTTACGACAGAAGCACAGATACGCAGTATTTT.

V gene TRBV6-1 combines with J gene TRBJ2-5; D not certain. The J call could be wrong; TRBJ2-7 is a better fit for the DNA end. This CDR3 comprises 15 residues. Germline values: CDR1 MNHNS, CDR2 SASEGT. For the CDR3, the DNA is TGTGCCAGCAATCCCACCCGGTGGTCTTCCTACGAGCAGTACTTC. Its translation is CASNPTRWSSYEQYF.

The chain combines TRBV5-4 with TRBJ2-2; 11 nucleotides agree with TRBD2. This CDR3 spans 18 amino acids. Germline CDR1 is SGHNT and CDR2 is YYREEE (reference sequence). The trim removed 2 bases at V and 3 bases at J, leaving 9 bases unmatched. The CDR3 sequence is CASSLFSSGRSYTGELFF. In nucleotides, the CDR3 is TGTGCCAGCAGCTTATTCTCTAGCGGGAGGTCTTACACCGGGGAGCTGTTTTTT. The variable domain in full, with the rest retrieved from reference TRBV5-4 and TRBJ2-2, is ETGVTQSPTHLIKTRGQQVTLRCSSQSGHNTVSWYQQALGQGPQFIFQYYREEENGRGNFPPRFSGLQFPNYSSELNVNALELDDSALYLCASSLFSSGRSYTGELFFGEGSRLTVL.

This chain uses TRBV5-1 with TRBJ2-3; D is ambiguous. Looked up from germline, CDR1 is SGHRS and CDR2 is YFSETQ. The V end lost 4 bases, the J end lost 1 base, and 13 bases lay between the germline ends. This CDR3 is built from 15 residues. The CDR3 region has the DNA TGCGCCAGCAGCCCCCCGGCAGCCCGCACAGATACGCAGTATTTT. Residues: CASSPPAARTDTQYF.

This chain connects TRBV7-3 to TRBJ1-2; D might be TRBD1 (5 bases). This CDR3 is 16 amino acids long. The germline V gene has CDR1 SGHTA and CDR2 FQGTGA. Trimming removed 4 bases from V and 3 bases from J, with 18 bases in between. CDR3 region: CASSSTRGLIHYGYTF. The CDR3 region has the DNA TGTGCCAGCAGCTCAACTAGGGGACTGATACACTATGGCTACACCTTC.

The V and J genes are TRBV9 and TRBJ2-1, with 10 nucleotides matching TRBD2. CDR3 length equals 16 residues. CDR1 and CDR2 from the germline V gene are SGDLS and YYNGEE. J was trimmed by 9 bases and V by 0 bases; bases with no gene match: 9. The DNA for the CDR3 is TGTGCCAGCAGCGTAGGTGTGGCTAGCGGGAGTGGTGAGCAGTTCTTC. Residues: CASSVGVASGSGEQFF.

The V and J genes are TRBV10-3 and TRBJ2-7; TRBD2 matches 7 bases. There are 17 residues in the CDR3. The germline CDR1 and CDR2 sequences are ENHRY and SYGVKD. V lost 0 bases to trimming and J lost 0 bases; unmatched junction nucleotides: 8. CDR3: CAISESVIAGNSYEQYF. DNA for the CDR3: TGTGCCATCAGTGAGTCGGTGATAGCGGGCAACTCCTACGAGCAGTACTTC.

The rearrangement joins TRBV5-4 to TRBJ2-1, with TRBD1 matching over 9 bases. V shed 4 bases, J shed 8 bases, and the junction held 10 bases outside the gene matches. This CDR3 is 15 amino acids long. CDR1 SGHNT and CDR2 YYREEE come from the germline V gene (reference sequence). This chain's CDR3 is CASSKSMTGGYEQFF. The CDR3 nucleotides are TGTGCCAGCAGCAAGTCCATGACAGGGGGGTATGAGCAGTTCTTC.

The chain carries TRBV6-6 and TRBJ2-2; D remains ambiguous. This CDR3 spans 15 amino acids. Trimming removed 8 bases from V and 0 bases from J, with 13 bases in between. Germline values: CDR1 MNHNY, CDR2 SVGAGI (reference sequence). The CDR3 region has the DNA TGTGCCAGCCGTCGGTTACAGTCGAACACCGGGGAGCTGTTTTTT. Its protein product is CASRRLQSNTGELFF.

The chain uses TRBV11-2 and TRBJ2-5; 11 bases match TRBD2. Germline trimming cut 4 bases from V and 7 bases from J; bases unmatched to any gene: 14. The CDR3 spans 17 residues. Looked up from germline, CDR1 is SGHAT and CDR2 is FQNNGV. The DNA of the CDR3 is TGTGCCAGCAGCTCGACCGGACTAGCGGGTCTTGCTGGGACCCAGTACTTC. Its protein is CASSSTGLAGLAGTQYF.

The V gene is TRBV5-1, the J gene TRBJ1-4; the D is unclear. V gave up 0 bases and J gave up 8 bases, with 8 bases separating them. Germline V lookup: CDR1 SGHRS, CDR2 YFSETQ. The CDR3 consists of 13 residues. CDR3 sequence reads: CASSLGGPEKLFF. The CDR3 nucleotides are TGCGCCAGCAGCTTGGGTGGGCCCGAAAAACTGTTTTTT.

DNA for the CDR3: TGTGCCAGTAGTATTTCGGTCAGGGAGACCCAGTACTTC. This sequence encodes CASSISVRETQYF. V gene TRBV19 combines with J gene TRBJ2-5; D remains ambiguous. Germline values: CDR1 LNHDA, CDR2 SQIVND (reference sequence). The length of the CDR3 is 13 residues. The V end was cut by 3 bases, the J end by 5 bases, with 10 bases between.